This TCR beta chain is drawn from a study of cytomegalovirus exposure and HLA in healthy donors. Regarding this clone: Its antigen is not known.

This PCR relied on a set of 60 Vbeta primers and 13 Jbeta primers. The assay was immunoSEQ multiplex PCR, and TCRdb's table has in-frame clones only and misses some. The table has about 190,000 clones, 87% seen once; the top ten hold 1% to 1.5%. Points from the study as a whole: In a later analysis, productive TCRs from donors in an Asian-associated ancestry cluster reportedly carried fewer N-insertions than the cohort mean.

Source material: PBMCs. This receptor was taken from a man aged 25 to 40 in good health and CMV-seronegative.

CDR3: CASSPLASRGRVTDTQYF. DNA of the CDR3: TGTGCCAGCTCACCCCTCGCATCCAGGGGGCGCGTCACAGATACGCAGTATTTT. The chain links TRBV18 to TRBJ2-3; TRBD1 matches at 8 bases. The CDR3 covers 18 residues. V was clipped by 3 bases and J by 2 bases; unmatched bases: 13. Germline V gene data show CDR1 as KGHSH and CDR2 as LQKENI.